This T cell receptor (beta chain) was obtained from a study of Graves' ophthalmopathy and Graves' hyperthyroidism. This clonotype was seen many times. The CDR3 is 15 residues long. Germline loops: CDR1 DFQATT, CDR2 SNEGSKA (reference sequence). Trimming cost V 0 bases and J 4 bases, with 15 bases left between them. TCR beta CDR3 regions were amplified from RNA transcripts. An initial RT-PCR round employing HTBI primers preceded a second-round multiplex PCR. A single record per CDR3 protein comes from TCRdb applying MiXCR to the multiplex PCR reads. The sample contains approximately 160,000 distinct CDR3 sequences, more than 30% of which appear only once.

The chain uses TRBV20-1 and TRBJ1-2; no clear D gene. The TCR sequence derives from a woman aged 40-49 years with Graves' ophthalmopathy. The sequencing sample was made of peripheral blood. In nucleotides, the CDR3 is TGCAGTGCTAGAGATAGAAGGGCGGCCTCCTATGGCTACACCTTC. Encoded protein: CSARDRRAASYGYTF.